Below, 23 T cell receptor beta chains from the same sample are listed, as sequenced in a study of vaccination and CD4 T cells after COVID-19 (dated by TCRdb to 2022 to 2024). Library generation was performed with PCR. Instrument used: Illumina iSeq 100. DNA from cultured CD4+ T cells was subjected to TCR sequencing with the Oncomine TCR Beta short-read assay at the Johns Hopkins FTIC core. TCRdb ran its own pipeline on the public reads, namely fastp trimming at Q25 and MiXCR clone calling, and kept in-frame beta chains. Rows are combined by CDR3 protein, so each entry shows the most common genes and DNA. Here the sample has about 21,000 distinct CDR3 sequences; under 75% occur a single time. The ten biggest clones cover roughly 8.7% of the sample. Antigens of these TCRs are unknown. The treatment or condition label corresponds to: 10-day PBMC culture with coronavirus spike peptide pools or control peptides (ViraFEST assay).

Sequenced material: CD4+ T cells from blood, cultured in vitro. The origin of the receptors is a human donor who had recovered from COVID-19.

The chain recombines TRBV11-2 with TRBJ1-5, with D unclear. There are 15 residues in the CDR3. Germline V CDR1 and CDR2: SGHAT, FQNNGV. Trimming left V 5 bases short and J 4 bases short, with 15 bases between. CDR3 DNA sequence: TGTGCCAGCAGCCCGGCGGGTCTGGAGAATCAGCCCCAGCATTTT. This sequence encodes CASSPAGLENQPQHF.

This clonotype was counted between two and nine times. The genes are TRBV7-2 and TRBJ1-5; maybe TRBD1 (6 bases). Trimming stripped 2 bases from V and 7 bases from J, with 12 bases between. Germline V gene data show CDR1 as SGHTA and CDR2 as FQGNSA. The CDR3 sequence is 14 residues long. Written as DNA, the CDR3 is TGTGCCAGCAGCTTACTCGGCAGGGGACAGCCCCAGCATTTT. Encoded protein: CASSLLGRGQPQHF.

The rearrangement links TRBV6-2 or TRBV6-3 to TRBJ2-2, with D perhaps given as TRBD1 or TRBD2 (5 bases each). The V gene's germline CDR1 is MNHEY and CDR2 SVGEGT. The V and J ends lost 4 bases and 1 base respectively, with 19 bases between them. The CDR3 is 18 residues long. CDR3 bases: TGTGCCAGCAGTTCTGGGGGACCCACCCAAGAGAACACCGGGGAGCTGTTTTTT. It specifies CASSSGGPTQENTGELFF.

The CDR3 here is CASSLERGNYGYTF. In DNA, the CDR3 is TGCGCCAGCAGCTTGGAACGGGGGAACTATGGCTACACCTTC. The rearrangement joins TRBV5-1 to TRBJ1-2; possible D gene TRBD1, 5 bases. V lost 0 bases and J lost 2, with 8 bases in between. Per germline, CDR1 SGHRS and CDR2 YFSETQ. The CDR3 loop spans 14 amino acids. Full variable domain (missing parts from reference TRBV5-1 and TRBJ1-2): KAGVTQTPRYLIKTRGQQVTLSCSPISGHRSVSWYQQTPGQGLQFLFEYFSETQRNKGNFPGRFSGRQFSNSRSEMNVSTLELGDSALYLCASSLERGNYGYTFGSGTRLTVV.

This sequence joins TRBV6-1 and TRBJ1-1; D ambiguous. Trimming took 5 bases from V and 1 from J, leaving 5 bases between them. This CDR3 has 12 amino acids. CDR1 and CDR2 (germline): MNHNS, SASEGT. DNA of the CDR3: TGTGCCAGCAGTCGGACGAACACTGAAGCTTTCTTT. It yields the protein CASSRTNTEAFF.

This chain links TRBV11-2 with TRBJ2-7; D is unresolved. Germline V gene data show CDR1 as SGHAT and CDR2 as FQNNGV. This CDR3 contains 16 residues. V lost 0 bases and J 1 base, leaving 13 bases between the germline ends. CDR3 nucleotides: TGTGCCAGCAGCTTAGAGTACCGCCTGATTTCCTACGAGCAGTACTTC. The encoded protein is CASSLEYRLISYEQYF.

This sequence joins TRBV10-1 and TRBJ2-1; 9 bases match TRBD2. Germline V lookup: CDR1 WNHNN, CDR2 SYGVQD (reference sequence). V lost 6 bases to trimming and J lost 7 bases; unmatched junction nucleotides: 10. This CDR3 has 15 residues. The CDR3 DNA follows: TGCGCCAGCAGAGAACTAGCGGGCCTGGGTAATGAGCAGTTCTTC. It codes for CASRELAGLGNEQFF.

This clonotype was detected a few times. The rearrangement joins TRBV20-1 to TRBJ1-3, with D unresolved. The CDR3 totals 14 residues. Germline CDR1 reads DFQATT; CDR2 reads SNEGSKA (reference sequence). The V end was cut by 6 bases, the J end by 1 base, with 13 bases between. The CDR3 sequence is CSATRQESGNTIYF. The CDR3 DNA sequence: TGCAGTGCGACTAGGCAGGAGTCTGGAAACACCATATATTTT.

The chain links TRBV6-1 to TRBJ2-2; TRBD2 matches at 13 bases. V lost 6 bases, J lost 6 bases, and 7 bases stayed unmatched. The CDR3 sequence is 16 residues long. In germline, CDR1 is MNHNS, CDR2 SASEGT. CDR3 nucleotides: TGTGCCAGCAGCCGCGGACTAGCGGGAGCGGCCGGGGAGCTGTTTTTT. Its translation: CASSRGLAGAAGELFF.

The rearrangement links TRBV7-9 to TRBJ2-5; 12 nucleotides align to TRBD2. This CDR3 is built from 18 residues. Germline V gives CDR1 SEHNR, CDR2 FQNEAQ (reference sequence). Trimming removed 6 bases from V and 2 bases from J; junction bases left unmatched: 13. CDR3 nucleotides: TGTGCCAGCAGTCAAGGCCTAGCGGGAGGGGGTAGGCAAGAGACCCAGTACTTC. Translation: CASSQGLAGGGRQETQYF.

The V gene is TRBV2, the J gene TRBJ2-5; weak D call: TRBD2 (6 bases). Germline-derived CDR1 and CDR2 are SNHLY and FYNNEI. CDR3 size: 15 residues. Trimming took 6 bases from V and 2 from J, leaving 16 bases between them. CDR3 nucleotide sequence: TGTGCCAGCAGCGCGGAACTAGCCCTACAAGAGACCCAGTACTTC. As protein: CASSAELALQETQYF.

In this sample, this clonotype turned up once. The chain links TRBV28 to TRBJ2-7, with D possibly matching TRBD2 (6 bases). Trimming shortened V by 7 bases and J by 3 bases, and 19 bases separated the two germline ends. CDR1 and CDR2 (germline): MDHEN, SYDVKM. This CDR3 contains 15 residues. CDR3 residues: CASTPGRDLLYEQYF. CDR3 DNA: TGTGCCAGCACCCCCGGGCGGGACCTCCTCTACGAGCAGTACTTC.

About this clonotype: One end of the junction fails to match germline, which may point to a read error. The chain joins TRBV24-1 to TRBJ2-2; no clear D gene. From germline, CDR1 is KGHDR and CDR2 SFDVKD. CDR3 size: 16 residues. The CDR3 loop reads CAASDLVGINTGELFF. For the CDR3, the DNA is TGTGCCGCCAGTGATTTGGTAGGGATAAACACCGGGGAGCTGTTTTTT.

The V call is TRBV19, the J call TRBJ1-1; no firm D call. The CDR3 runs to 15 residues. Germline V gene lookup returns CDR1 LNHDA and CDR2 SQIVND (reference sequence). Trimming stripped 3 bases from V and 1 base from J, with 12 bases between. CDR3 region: CASSMAGKGNTEAFF. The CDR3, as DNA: TGTGCCAGTAGTATGGCGGGGAAGGGGAACACTGAAGCTTTCTTT.

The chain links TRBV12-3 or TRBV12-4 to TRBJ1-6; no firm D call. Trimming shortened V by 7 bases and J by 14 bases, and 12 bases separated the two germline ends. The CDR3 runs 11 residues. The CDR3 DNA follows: TGTGCCAGCAAAGAGCGGGGTTCCCTCCACTTT. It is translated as CASKERGSLHF.

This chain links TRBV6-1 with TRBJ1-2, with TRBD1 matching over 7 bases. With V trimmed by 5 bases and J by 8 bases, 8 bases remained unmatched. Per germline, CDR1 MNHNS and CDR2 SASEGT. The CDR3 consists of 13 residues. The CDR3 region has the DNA TGTGCCAGCAGTCTAGGGACAGTGGACGGCTACACCTTC. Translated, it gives CASSLGTVDGYTF.

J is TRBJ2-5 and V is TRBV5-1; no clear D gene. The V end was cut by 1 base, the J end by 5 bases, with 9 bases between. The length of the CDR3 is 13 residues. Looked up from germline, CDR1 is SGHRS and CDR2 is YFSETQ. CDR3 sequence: CASSLKGAETQYF. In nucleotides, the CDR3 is TGCGCCAGCAGCTTGAAAGGTGCGGAGACCCAGTACTTC.

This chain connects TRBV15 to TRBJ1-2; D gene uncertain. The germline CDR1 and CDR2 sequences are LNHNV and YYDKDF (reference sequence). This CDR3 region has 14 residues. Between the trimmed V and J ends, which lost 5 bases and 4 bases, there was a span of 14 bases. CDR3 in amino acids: CATSLSHGIYGYTF. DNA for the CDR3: TGTGCCACCAGCCTATCCCACGGAATCTATGGCTACACCTTC.

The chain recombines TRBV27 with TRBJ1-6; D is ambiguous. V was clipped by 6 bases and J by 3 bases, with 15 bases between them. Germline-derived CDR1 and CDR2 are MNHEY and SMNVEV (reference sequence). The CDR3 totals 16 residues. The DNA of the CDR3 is TGTGCCAGCAGCCCCGCCGGTCCAGTCTATAATTCACCCCTCCACTTT. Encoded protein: CASSPAGPVYNSPLHF.

The CDR3 loop reads CASSRGRGHGEKLFF. CDR3 bases: TGTGCCAGCAGCCGGGGTAGAGGGCACGGTGAAAAACTGTTTTTT. V and J are TRBV5-6 and TRBJ1-4; D is undetermined. Trimming stripped 4 bases from V and 7 bases from J, with 17 bases between. Germline V gene data show CDR1 as SGHDT and CDR2 as YYEEEE. The CDR3 is 15 amino acids.

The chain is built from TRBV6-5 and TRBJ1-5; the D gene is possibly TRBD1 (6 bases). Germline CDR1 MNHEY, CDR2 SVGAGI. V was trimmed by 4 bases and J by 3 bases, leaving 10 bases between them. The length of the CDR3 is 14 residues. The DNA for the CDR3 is TGTGCCAGCAGTTCGCAGGGGATCAATCAGCCCCAGCATTTT. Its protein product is CASSSQGINQPQHF.

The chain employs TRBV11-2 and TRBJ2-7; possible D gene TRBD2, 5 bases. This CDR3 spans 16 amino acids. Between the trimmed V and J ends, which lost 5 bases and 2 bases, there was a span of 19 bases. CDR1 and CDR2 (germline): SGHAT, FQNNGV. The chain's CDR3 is CASSRSIQAATYEQYF. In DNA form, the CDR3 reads TGTGCCAGCAGCCGGAGTATTCAAGCGGCCACCTACGAGCAGTACTTC.

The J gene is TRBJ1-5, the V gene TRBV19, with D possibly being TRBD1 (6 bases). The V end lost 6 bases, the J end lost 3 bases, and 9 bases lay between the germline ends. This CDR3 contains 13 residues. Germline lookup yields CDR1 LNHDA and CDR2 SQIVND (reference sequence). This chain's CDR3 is CASSGQTNQPQHF. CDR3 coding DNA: TGTGCCAGTAGCGGACAGACCAATCAGCCCCAGCATTTT.